This TCR beta chain was sequenced in a study of blood T cell repertoires in COVID-19. Study-level information: Acute and convalescent COVID-19 specimens originated in the United States, Italy and Spain. Sources were T cells, B-cell-depleted T cells, or PBMCs; the material itself was cDNA or gDNA.

Per the study methods: Amplification with reference gene primers provided the estimates of nucleated cell counts. The protocol was immunoSEQ multiplex PCR, while the TCRdb copy is restricted to in-frame clones and leaves out a portion. The D gene and trimming were derived from the DNA, and the V and J assignments and clone size from that table. The sample lists approximately 140,000 clones, roughly 80% seen once, with under 10% in the top ten. The germline gives CDR1 SGHAT, CDR2 FQNNGV. The CDR3 sequence is 18 residues long. V dropped 0 bases and J dropped 7 bases, with 24 bases sitting between them.

The origin of this receptor is an elderly woman in a cohort sampled during active or convalescent COVID-19. The chain employs TRBV11-2 and TRBJ1-2; D is possibly TRBD1 (6 bases). The sequenced material came from peripheral blood. This CDR3 reads CASSLEKSPRGAQSGYTF. The CDR3 bases are TGTGCCAGCAGCTTAGAAAAGTCCCCTCGGGGGGCGCAGTCTGGCTACACCTTC.